Below, 13 T cell receptor beta chains from the same sample are listed, as sequenced in a study of T cell responses to AZD1222 COVID-19 vaccine listed by TCRdb under 2021. Library method: the immunoSEQ multiplex PCR assay. Here the immuneACCESS table is served through TCRdb, limited to in-frame sequences with V and J called. Missing clones are a known gap in these copies; in checked studies unresolved V genes cover under half, and the rest lacks a known reason. For this sample the table gives 80,000 or so clones, of which roughly 86% were detected only once. Jointly, the top ten make up approximately 4.7% of the sample. Sample time point, as interpreted from the label and publication: baseline before first vaccination. This specimen's treatment or condition label, interpreted: meningococcal conjugate vaccine given as trial control. Here the sequenced sample was peripheral blood, taken on day 0 of MenACWY control vaccination. Every receptor here comes from an adult in good health.

The V and J genes are TRBV30 and TRBJ2-7; D is possibly TRBD2 (6 bases). This CDR3 is 12 amino acids long. V shed 0 bases and J shed 5 bases, with 8 bases lying between them. Germline assignment: CDR1 GTSNPN and CDR2 SVGIG (reference sequence). The CDR3 sequence is CAWSVREDEQYF. The DNA for the CDR3 is TGTGCCTGGAGTGTTAGGGAGGACGAGCAGTACTTC. Together with reference TRBV30 and TRBJ2-7, the CDR3 gives the full variable domain: SQTIHQWPATLVQPVGSPLSLECTVEGTSNPNLYWYRQAAGRGLQLLFYSVGIGQISSEVPQNLSASRPQDRQFILSSKKLLLSDSGFYLCAWSVREDEQYFGPGTRLTVT.

This chain connects TRBV30 to TRBJ2-3, with TRBD2 as a possible D gene (5 bases). Deletions cut 4 bases from V and 5 bases from J, with 10 bases between. Germline-derived CDR1 and CDR2 are GTSNPN and SVGIG (reference sequence). The CDR3 covers 12 residues. In DNA, the CDR3 is TGTGCCTGGAACCTAGCCCGAGATACGCAGTATTTT. The encoded protein is CAWNLARDTQYF.

The chain employs TRBV28 and TRBJ1-1; D perhaps matches TRBD1 (6 bases). CDR3 size: 16 residues. The germline gives CDR1 MDHEN, CDR2 SYDVKM. Trimming removed 5 bases from V and 2 bases from J, with 18 bases in between. The CDR3 nucleotides read TGTGCCAGCAGTCCCCCCGCGGGGGGGGCCAACACTGAAGCTTTCTTT. Amino acids: CASSPPAGGANTEAFF.

The V gene is TRBV7-2, the J gene TRBJ1-1, with 8 bases identical to TRBD1. Germline CDR1 and CDR2: SGHTA and FQGNSA. The CDR3 sequence is 15 residues long. V shed 4 bases and J 1 base; nucleotides not matched to a gene: 5. The CDR3 reads CASSSAGTGNTEAFF. CDR3 DNA: TGTGCCAGCAGCTCCGCCGGGACAGGGAACACTGAAGCTTTCTTT.

The chain employs TRBV29-1 and TRBJ1-2, with D maybe TRBD1 (6 bases). The length of the CDR3 is 14 residues. CDR1 and CDR2 (germline): SQVTM, ANQGSEA. Trimming took 6 bases from V and 5 from J, leaving 19 bases between them. The CDR3 loop is CSVSELDRYYGYTF. The DNA of the CDR3 is TGCAGCGTCTCCGAATTGGACAGATATTATGGCTACACCTTC.

J is TRBJ1-3 and V is TRBV9; D is unresolved. Germline V lookup: CDR1 SGDLS, CDR2 YYNGEE. V was pared by 0 bases and J by 2 bases, with 9 bases between. The CDR3 runs to 15 residues. This CDR3 is CASSVAWGTGNTIYF. CDR3 bases: TGTGCCAGCAGCGTAGCTTGGGGAACTGGAAACACCATATATTTT.

The V call is TRBV30, the J call TRBJ2-1; D is perhaps TRBD2 (7 bases). The CDR3 extends over 12 amino acids. From germline, CDR1 is GTSNPN and CDR2 SVGIG (reference sequence). Trimming took 3 bases from V and 9 from J, leaving 12 bases between them. The DNA of the CDR3 is TGTGCCTGGAGCCGGGGGGCGGGTGAGCAGTTCTTC. Translating it yields CAWSRGAGEQFF.

This clone was recorded a few times. The gene calls are TRBV24-1 and TRBJ1-2, with 7 bases lining up with TRBD1. The CDR3 runs 14 residues. CDR1 and CDR2 from the germline V gene are KGHDR and SFDVKD. The J segment lost 6 bases and the V segment lost 2 bases, leaving 5 bases of the junction unmatched. CDR3 region: CATSDSDRRDGYTF. The CDR3, as DNA: TGTGCCACCAGTGATTCGGACAGGCGGGATGGCTACACCTTC.

The chain couples TRBV7-2 to TRBJ1-5; 9 bases map to TRBD1. This CDR3 comprises 16 residues. Trimming cost V 5 bases and J 7 bases; bases outside gene matches: 12. CDR1 and CDR2 from the germline V gene are SGHTA and FQGNSA. CDR3 protein: CASSPNRGRTGQPQHF. DNA of the CDR3: TGTGCCAGCAGCCCCAACAGGGGGCGCACGGGACAGCCCCAGCATTTT.

The J gene is TRBJ1-4, the V gene TRBV5-4; D is possibly TRBD1 (5 bases). Per germline, CDR1 SGHNT and CDR2 YYREEE (reference sequence). CDR3 size: 14 residues. V was shortened by 0 bases and J by 6 bases, with 9 bases between the two germline ends. CDR3 in amino acids: CASSLAGVDEKLFF. CDR3 nucleotide sequence: TGTGCCAGCAGCTTGGCGGGGGTGGATGAAAAACTGTTTTTT.

This chain joins TRBV7-3 and TRBJ2-3, with 11 bases fitting TRBD1. With V trimmed by 5 bases and J by 2 bases, 6 bases remained unmatched. The CDR3 consists of 16 residues. CDR1 SGHTA and CDR2 FQGTGA come from the germline V gene. The CDR3 nucleotides read TGTGCCAGCAGCCCGGGGACAGGGGGGGTCACAGATACGCAGTATTTT. This codes for CASSPGTGGVTDTQYF.

This chain joins TRBV20-1 and TRBJ1-2; no firm D call. Trimming removed 4 bases at V and 4 bases at J, with 4 bases between. This CDR3 region has 10 residues. Germline V gives CDR1 DFQATT, CDR2 SNEGSKA (reference sequence). The CDR3 DNA follows: TGCAGTGCTAAAAGCTATGGCTACACCTTC. This translates into CSAKSYGYTF.

The chain joins TRBV10-3 to TRBJ1-5; D unclear. V lost 5 bases, J lost 0 bases, and 11 bases lay in between. The CDR3 spans 15 residues. Germline values: CDR1 ENHRY, CDR2 SYGVKD. This chain's CDR3 is CAISPDALSNQPQHF. Written as DNA, the CDR3 is TGTGCCATCAGTCCGGACGCGCTTAGCAATCAGCCCCAGCATTTT.